The clone carrying this T cell receptor beta chain was detected a few times. Its cognate antigen is unknown. The sample originates from a study of response to subunit inactivated influenza vaccine. After removal of 4 bases from V and 6 bases from J, the junction contained 5 bases not matched to a gene. From germline, CDR1 is SGHRS and CDR2 YFSETQ. There are 14 residues in the CDR3. Study conclusions and caveats: Authors suggested each seasonal influenza vaccination recruits few new T cells.

TCRdb itself ran the RT-PCR reads through MiXCR, one entry per CDR3 protein. Altogether approximately 680,000 distinct CDR3 sequences are present, more than 15% being singletons, with the ten largest covering 11%. The J gene is TRBJ1-5, the V gene TRBV5-1; 9 bases align to TRBD1. This specimen consisted of PBMCs from blood, obtained roughly 12 days after vaccination. This TCR was sampled from a man aged 50-59 years who received an inactivated influenza vaccine. CDR3 in DNA: TGCGCCAGCAGCCAACAGGGGGCGGGTCAGCCCCAGCATTTT. It codes for CASSQQGAGQPQHF.